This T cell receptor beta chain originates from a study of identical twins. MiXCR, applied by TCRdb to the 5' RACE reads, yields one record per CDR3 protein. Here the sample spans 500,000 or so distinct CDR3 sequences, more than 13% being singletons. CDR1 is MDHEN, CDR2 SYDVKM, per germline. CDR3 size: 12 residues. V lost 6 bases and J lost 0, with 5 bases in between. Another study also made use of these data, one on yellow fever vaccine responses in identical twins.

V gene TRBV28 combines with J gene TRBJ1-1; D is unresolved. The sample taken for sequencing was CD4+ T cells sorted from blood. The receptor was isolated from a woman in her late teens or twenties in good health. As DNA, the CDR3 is TGTGCCAGCAGGTCCATGAACACTGAAGCTTTCTTT. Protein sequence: CASRSMNTEAFF.